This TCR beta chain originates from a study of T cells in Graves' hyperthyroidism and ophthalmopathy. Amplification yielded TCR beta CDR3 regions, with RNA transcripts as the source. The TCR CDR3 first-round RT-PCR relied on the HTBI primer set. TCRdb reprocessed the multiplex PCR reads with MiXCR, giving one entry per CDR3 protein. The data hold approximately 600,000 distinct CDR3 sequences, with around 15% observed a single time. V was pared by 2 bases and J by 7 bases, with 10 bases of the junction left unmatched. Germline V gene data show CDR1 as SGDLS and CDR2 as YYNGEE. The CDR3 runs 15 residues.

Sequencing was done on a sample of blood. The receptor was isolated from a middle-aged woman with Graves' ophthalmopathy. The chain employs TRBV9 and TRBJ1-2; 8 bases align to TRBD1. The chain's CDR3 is CASSVDQAGGFGYTF. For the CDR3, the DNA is TGTGCCAGCAGCGTCGATCAGGCAGGGGGCTTTGGCTACACCTTC.